The TCR beta chain described here comes from a study of T cells in Graves' hyperthyroidism and ophthalmopathy. The CDR3 contains 19 residues. CDR1 is SGHVS, CDR2 FQNEAQ, per germline. Trimming took 1 base from V and 5 from J, leaving 26 bases between them. RNA transcripts provided the source from which TCR beta CDR3 regions were amplified. The HTBI set primed first-round TCR CDR3 RT-PCR. TCRdb re-analysed the multiplex PCR reads in MiXCR, keeping a single row per CDR3 protein. The repertoire holds a few hundred thousand distinct CDR3 sequences, with approximately 15% as singletons. This clonotype came up many times.

The receptor was derived from a woman aged 25 to 45 with Graves' ophthalmopathy. The V call is TRBV7-8, the J call TRBJ1-2; TRBD1 is a possible D gene (6 bases). Material for sequencing was blood. This chain's CDR3 is CASSLESAVARRGLYGYTF. As DNA, the CDR3 is TGTGCCAGCAGCTTAGAGAGTGCGGTTGCTCGCAGGGGACTTTATGGCTACACCTTC.